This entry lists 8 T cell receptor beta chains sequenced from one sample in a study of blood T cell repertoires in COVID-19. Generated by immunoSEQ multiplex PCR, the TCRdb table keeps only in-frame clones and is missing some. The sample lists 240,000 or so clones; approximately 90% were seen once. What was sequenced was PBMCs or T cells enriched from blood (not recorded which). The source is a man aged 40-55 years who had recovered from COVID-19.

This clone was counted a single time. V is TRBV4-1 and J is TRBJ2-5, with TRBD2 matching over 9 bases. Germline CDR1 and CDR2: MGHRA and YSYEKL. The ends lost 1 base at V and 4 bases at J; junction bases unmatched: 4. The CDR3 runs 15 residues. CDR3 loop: CASSQVASGIETQYF. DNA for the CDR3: TGCGCCAGCAGCCAAGTCGCTAGCGGGATAGAGACCCAGTACTTC.

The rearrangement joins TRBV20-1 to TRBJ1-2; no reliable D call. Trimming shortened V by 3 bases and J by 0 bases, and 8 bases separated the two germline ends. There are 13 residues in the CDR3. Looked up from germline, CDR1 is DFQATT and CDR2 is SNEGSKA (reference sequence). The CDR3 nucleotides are TGCAGTGCTAGTGACACAGCTAACTATGGCTACACCTTC. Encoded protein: CSASDTANYGYTF.

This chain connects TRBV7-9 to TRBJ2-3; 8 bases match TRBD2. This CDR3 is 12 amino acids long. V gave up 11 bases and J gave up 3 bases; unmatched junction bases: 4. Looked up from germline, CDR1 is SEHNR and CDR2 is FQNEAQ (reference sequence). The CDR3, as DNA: TGTGCCGGACTAGCTCCAACAGATACGCAGTATTTT. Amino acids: CAGLAPTDTQYF.

This CDR3 reads CATSSSQGRTGELFF. The CDR3 region has the DNA TGTGCCACCAGCAGCTCACAGGGACGCACCGGGGAGCTGTTTTTT. This sequence joins TRBV15 and TRBJ2-2; possible D gene TRBD1, 6 bases. The ends were cut back, 3 bases at V and 4 bases at J, with 12 bases in the middle. The CDR3 spans 15 residues. Germline V lookup: CDR1 LNHNV, CDR2 YYDKDF (reference sequence).

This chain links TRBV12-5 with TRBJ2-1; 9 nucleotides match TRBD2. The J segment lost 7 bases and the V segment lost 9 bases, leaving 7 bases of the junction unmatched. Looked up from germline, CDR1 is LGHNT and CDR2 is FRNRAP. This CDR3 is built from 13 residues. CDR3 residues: CARFGGRENEQFF. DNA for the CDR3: TGTGCTAGATTTGGCGGGAGGGAGAATGAGCAGTTCTTC. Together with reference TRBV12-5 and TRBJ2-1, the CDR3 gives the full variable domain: DARVTQTPRHKVTEMGQEVTMRCQPILGHNTVFWYRQTMMQGLELLAYFRNRAPLDDSGMPKDRFSAEMPDATLATLKIQPSEPRDSAVYFCARFGGRENEQFFGPGTRLTVL.

Here the CDR3 reads CASSLRGQHNEKLFF. CDR3 nucleotide sequence: TGTGCCAGCAGCTTAAGGGGACAGCATAATGAAAAACTGTTTTTT. This chain joins TRBV13 and TRBJ1-4, with TRBD1 matching 7 bases. Trimming took 2 bases from V and 4 from J; bases not matched to a gene: 4. CDR1 and CDR2 (germline): PRHDT, FYEKMQ (reference sequence). This CDR3 has 15 residues.

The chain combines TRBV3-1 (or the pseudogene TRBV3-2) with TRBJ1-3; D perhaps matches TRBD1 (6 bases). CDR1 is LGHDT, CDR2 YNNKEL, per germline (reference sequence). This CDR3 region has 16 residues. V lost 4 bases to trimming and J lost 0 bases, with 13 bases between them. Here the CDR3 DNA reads TGTGCCAGCAGCCTCGGGACACTAATCTCTGGAAACACCATATATTTT. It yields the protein CASSLGTLISGNTIYF.

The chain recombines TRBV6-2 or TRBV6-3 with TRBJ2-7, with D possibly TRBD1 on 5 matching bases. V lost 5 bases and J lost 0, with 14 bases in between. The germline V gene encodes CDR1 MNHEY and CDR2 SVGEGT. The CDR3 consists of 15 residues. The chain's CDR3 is CASSHHRPSSYEQYF. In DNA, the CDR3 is TGTGCCAGCAGTCACCACAGGCCAAGCTCCTACGAGCAGTACTTC.